This is a list of T cell receptor beta chains from one sample in a study of T cells in Graves' hyperthyroidism and ophthalmopathy. TCRdb processed the multiplex PCR reads anew with MiXCR; each CDR3 protein has one entry. Of hundreds of thousands of distinct CDR3 sequences in the sample, 15% to 20% were seen once. Material: blood. All receptors come from a woman in her 30s with Graves' hyperthyroidism. CDR3s leave out the opening cysteine and the closing phenylalanine or tryptophan.

CDR3: ASSLDGAWGYT; J: TRBJ1-2; V: TRBV7-9
CDR3: ASSDRASSYNEQF; J: TRBJ2-1; V: TRBV2
CDR3: ATSDFGGVATGELF; J: TRBJ2-2; V: TRBV24-1
CDR3: ASSVGNRGDYGYT; J: TRBJ1-2; V: TRBV9
CDR3: ASSLAGGLDEQF; J: TRBJ2-1; V: TRBV5-1
CDR3: ASSLGGGGDTEAF; J: TRBJ1-1; V: TRBV4-1
CDR3: ASSPGLFYEQY; J: TRBJ2-7; V: TRBV7-2
CDR3: ASSHPGLNNEQF; J: TRBJ2-1; V: TRBV19
CDR3: ASSEFGSGANVLT; J: TRBJ2-6; V: TRBV6-1
CDR3: ASTRGQSNQPQH; J: TRBJ1-5; V: TRBV12-3/TRBV12-4
CDR3: ASSDQLAVVSDTQY; J: TRBJ2-3; V: TRBV28
CDR3: ASSVGWGADGYT; J: TRBJ1-2; V: TRBV9
CDR3: AVGTAYNYGYT; J: TRBJ1-2; V: TRBV28
CDR3: ASSYDKKREWFLEQY; J: TRBJ2-7; V: TRBV6-6
CDR3: ASSPRTSPGDTQY; J: TRBJ2-3; V: TRBV13
CDR3: ASSATGGTGGNTIY; J: TRBJ1-3; V: TRBV9
CDR3: ASSLRLAGARETQY; J: TRBJ2-5; V: TRBV5-6
CDR3: ASSPRTGRSNYEQY; J: TRBJ2-7; V: TRBV3-1
CDR3: ASTLLGRTYNEQF; J: TRBJ2-1; V: TRBV5-1
CDR3: ASSLFSSTYGYT; J: TRBJ1-2; V: TRBV28
CDR3: SARAARGRSGELF; J: TRBJ2-2; V: TRBV20-1
CDR3: SARVPSGTGGGTVHNEQF; J: TRBJ2-1; V: TRBV20-1
CDR3: ATRHPVAGINEQF; J: TRBJ2-1; V: TRBV6-1
CDR3: SARLVDTQY; J: TRBJ2-3; V: TRBV20-1
CDR3: ASSSTGDPSDTQY; J: TRBJ2-3; V: TRBV5-5
CDR3: AWSVELARNNEQF; J: TRBJ2-1; V: TRBV30
CDR3: ASSGTTLWDTQY; J: TRBJ2-3; V: TRBV10-2
CDR3: ASSTGGLGNSPLH; J: TRBJ1-6; V: TRBV7-9
CDR3: ASSLRMTASTDTQY; J: TRBJ2-3; V: TRBV7-9
CDR3: ASSSPGGNTEAF; J: TRBJ1-1; V: TRBV28
CDR3: ASSYSKTPRTSGSTDTQY; J: TRBJ2-3; V: TRBV6-2/TRBV6-3
CDR3: ASRDSPSSYEQY; J: TRBJ2-7; V: TRBV2
CDR3: SAPEGGMNTEAF; J: TRBJ1-1; V: TRBV20-1
CDR3: ASSIDPARDGAYYGYT; J: TRBJ1-2; V: TRBV7-9
CDR3: ASSLGLLENGYT; J: TRBJ1-2; V: TRBV13
CDR3: ASSLKGTSVTDTQY; J: TRBJ2-3; V: TRBV7-3
CDR3: ASSKPSSGRAAYEQY; J: TRBJ2-7; V: TRBV7-7
CDR3: ASSFDRDGEAF; J: TRBJ1-1; V: TRBV5-1
CDR3: ASSLGGTAQPQH; J: TRBJ1-5; V: TRBV12-3/TRBV12-4
CDR3: ASSNRDREMGEQF; J: TRBJ2-1; V: TRBV3-1
CDR3: ASSRGTGNSYEQY; J: TRBJ2-7; V: TRBV6-1
CDR3: ASSVTGGSAEAF; J: TRBJ1-1; V: TRBV2
CDR3: SAPGGTRGRNEQF; J: TRBJ2-1; V: TRBV20-1
CDR3: ASTDSVGYEQY; J: TRBJ2-7; V: TRBV19
CDR3: SARTSGSGETQY; J: TRBJ2-5; V: TRBV20-1
CDR3: ASSWGQGITYEQY; J: TRBJ2-7; V: TRBV27
CDR3: ASSRLSQGTEETQY; J: TRBJ2-5; V: TRBV5-1
CDR3: ASSITAGGYGYT; J: TRBJ1-2; V: TRBV19
CDR3: ASSYSSTDTEAF; J: TRBJ1-1; V: TRBV6-2/TRBV6-3
CDR3: ASSFSGTPYNEQF; J: TRBJ2-1; V: TRBV7-8
CDR3: ALSGSGYNEQF; J: TRBJ2-1; V: TRBV19
CDR3: ASSESSPYNEQF; J: TRBJ2-1; V: TRBV10-2